A single sample gave rise to the 23 T cell receptor beta chains below, sequenced in a study of CD8 T cells in ankylosing spondylitis. Study-wide findings and caveats: Typical of ankylosing spondylitis blood, it appeared, was a TCR beta motif of fewer than ten highly homologous variants.

Their antigens remain unidentified. TCRdb re-called the 5' RACE reads through MiXCR, storing one row per CDR3 protein. The repertoire holds about 450,000 distinct CDR3 sequences, with about 25% as singletons. Specimen: blood, either unsorted or a sorted T cell fraction (not recorded which). The receptors originated from a male donor with ankylosing spondylitis.

This clonotype was detected a few times. The V call is TRBV11-3, the J call TRBJ1-1; D might be TRBD1 (5 bases). CDR1 and CDR2 (germline): SGHNT, YENEEA. CDR3 length: 13 amino acids. V gave up 0 bases and J gave up 6 bases, with 8 bases separating them. The CDR3 bases are TGTGCCAGCAGCTTAGAAGGGGACCCTGAAGCTTTCTTT. Encoded protein: CASSLEGDPEAFF.

Only a few counts were recorded for this clonotype. The chain couples TRBV5-5 to TRBJ1-5, with a tentative D call TRBD1 (6 bases). With 4 bases removed from V and 0 bases from J, the gap between germline ends came to 11 bases. This CDR3 has 15 amino acids. Germline V gene lookup returns CDR1 SGHKS and CDR2 YYEKEE (reference sequence). The CDR3 nucleotides are TGTGCCAGCAGCCGACAGGATCTTAGCAATCAGCCCCAGCATTTT. Translation gives CASSRQDLSNQPQHF.

In its sample, this clonotype was seen once. The genes are TRBV19 and TRBJ1-4, with TRBD1 matching over 11 bases. CDR1 and CDR2 from the germline V gene are LNHDA and SQIVND (reference sequence). Germline trimming cut 10 bases from V and 7 bases from J; bases unmatched to any gene: 5. The CDR3 consists of 13 residues. The CDR3 sequence: CATLGQGVEKLFF. CDR3 DNA: TGTGCCACGCTGGGACAGGGGGTTGAAAAACTGTTTTTT.

V is TRBV27 and J is TRBJ2-1; 13 positions agree with TRBD2. Germline assignment: CDR1 MNHEY and CDR2 SMNVEV (reference sequence). The J segment lost 8 bases and the V segment lost 4 bases, leaving 8 bases of the junction unmatched. The length of the CDR3 is 16 residues. The DNA of the CDR3 is TGTGCCAGCAGTTCAAAGACTAGCGGGAGGTCGCATGAGCAGTTCTTC. Protein: CASSSKTSGRSHEQFF.

CDR3 amino acids: CSALGAPIQETQYF. For the CDR3, the DNA is TGCAGTGCCCTCGGGGCGCCCATCCAAGAGACCCAGTACTTC. This chain joins TRBV20-1 and TRBJ2-5, with D perhaps matching TRBD1 or TRBD2 (5 bases each). V lost 6 bases and J 1 base, leaving 15 bases between the germline ends. Germline CDR1 and CDR2: DFQATT and SNEGSKA (reference sequence). The CDR3 has 14 residues.

This clonotype was counted many times. V usage is TRBV12-3 or TRBV12-4 and J usage is TRBJ2-3, with 10 positions matching TRBD2. There are 16 residues in the CDR3. The junction had 5 bases not matched to a gene; V was cut back by 3 bases and J by 2 bases. DNA of the CDR3: TGTGCCAGCAGTTTTTGGACTAGCGGTCTCACAGATACGCAGTATTTT. This gives the protein CASSFWTSGLTDTQYF.

This rearrangement joins TRBV2 to TRBJ1-5; 9 bases map to TRBD1. Germline V gives CDR1 SNHLY, CDR2 FYNNEI. The CDR3 is made up of 15 amino acids. Trimming at V came to 6 bases and at J to 2 bases, leaving 5 bases not matched to a gene. Here the CDR3 reads CASRQRTGGNQPQHF. CDR3 in DNA: TGTGCCAGCAGACAGAGGACAGGGGGCAATCAGCCCCAGCATTTT.

This clonotype has just a few counts. The chain links TRBV3-1 to TRBJ1-2, with D perhaps matching TRBD1 (5 bases). V was pared by 7 bases and J by 7 bases, with 10 bases between. The CDR3 is made up of 11 amino acids. The germline gives CDR1 LGHDT, CDR2 YNNKEL (reference sequence). CDR3: CASTEGTGYTF. The CDR3 DNA sequence: TGTGCCAGCACCGAAGGGACTGGCTACACCTTC.

The table lists this clonotype with a few counts. The V gene is TRBV14, the J gene TRBJ2-3; 9 bases map to TRBD1. This CDR3 has 18 residues. J was trimmed by 2 bases and V by 4 bases; bases with no gene match: 13. Germline values: CDR1 SGHDN, CDR2 FVKESK. The CDR3 DNA sequence: TGTGCCAGCAGCCGATACAGGGGGCTCAGAGGGAACACAGATACGCAGTATTTT. Its protein is CASSRYRGLRGNTDTQYF.

This clonotype was counted between two and nine times. The chain links TRBV20-1 to TRBJ1-3; D unresolved. The length of the CDR3 is 13 residues. The V gene lost 6 bases and the J gene lost 0 bases, with 9 bases spanning the gap. Germline CDR1 and CDR2: DFQATT and SNEGSKA (reference sequence). Here the CDR3 DNA reads TGCAGTGCCCAGACGGGCTCTGGAAACACCATATATTTT. Translated: CSAQTGSGNTIYF.

V and J are TRBV24-1 and TRBJ2-2; a possible D gene is TRBD2 (6 bases). V gave up 4 bases and J gave up 0 bases, with 14 bases separating them. The CDR3 runs to 17 residues. CDR1 and CDR2 (germline): KGHDR, SFDVKD. The CDR3 nucleotides are TGTGCCACCAGTGACACCAAAGCGGGCGCGAACACCGGGGAGCTGTTTTTT. Protein product: CATSDTKAGANTGELFF.

The rearrangement joins TRBV10-2 to TRBJ1-1; unclear D gene. The CDR3 is made up of 15 amino acids. The germline gives CDR1 WSHSY, CDR2 SAAADI. V was clipped by 7 bases and J by 0 bases, with 15 bases between them. CDR3 loop: CASTRRRSMNTEAFF. Here the CDR3 DNA reads TGCGCCAGCACAAGACGGAGGTCAATGAACACTGAAGCTTTCTTT.

This clonotype was seen at least ten times. The V call is TRBV10-3, the J call TRBJ2-1; 8 nucleotides match TRBD1. Germline CDR1 ENHRY, CDR2 SYGVKD. The CDR3 loop spans 15 amino acids. V lost 10 bases and J lost 1; bases outside the gene matches: 9. The CDR3 loop is CATEVWTGSYNEQFF. The DNA of the CDR3 is TGTGCCACCGAGGTCTGGACAGGGTCCTACAATGAGCAGTTCTTC.

This clonotype was observed a few times. The chain combines TRBV7-9 with TRBJ2-1; 8 positions agree with TRBD2. The junction had 5 bases not matched to a gene; V was cut back by 1 base and J by 15 bases. Germline values: CDR1 SEHNR, CDR2 FQNEAQ (reference sequence). The CDR3 has 12 residues. The CDR3 reads CASSLVAGGLFF. The CDR3 coding sequence is TGTGCCAGCAGCTTAGTGGCGGGAGGTCTGTTCTTC.

V gene TRBV7-9 combines with J gene TRBJ2-1; D perhaps matches TRBD1 (6 bases). CDR1 and CDR2 from the germline V gene are SEHNR and FQNEAQ (reference sequence). V dropped 7 bases and J dropped 3 bases, with 16 bases sitting between them. The CDR3 consists of 15 residues. The CDR3 reads CASTQRGNDYNEQFF. CDR3 sequence (DNA): TGTGCCAGCACCCAGAGGGGGAATGACTACAATGAGCAGTTCTTC.

The gene calls are TRBV19 and TRBJ1-1; TRBD1 is a possible D gene (5 bases). The CDR3 extends over 15 amino acids. Trimming shortened V by 8 bases and J by 1 base, and 17 bases separated the two germline ends. Germline CDR1 is LNHDA and CDR2 is SQIVND (reference sequence). The CDR3 sequence: CASGRDRSSNTEAFF. For the CDR3, the DNA is TGTGCCAGTGGACGGGACCGTTCCTCGAACACTGAAGCTTTCTTT.

The V gene is TRBV10-2, the J gene TRBJ2-3, with D possibly matching TRBD2 (6 bases). V lost 0 bases to trimming and J lost 0 bases, with 13 bases between them. This CDR3 contains 17 residues. Germline values: CDR1 WSHSY, CDR2 SAAADI. The CDR3 loop reads CASSESFSGLSTDTQYF. The DNA of the CDR3 is TGCGCCAGCAGTGAGTCGTTTAGCGGCCTTAGCACAGATACGCAGTATTTT.

The chain recombines TRBV3-1 with TRBJ1-3; 10 bases align to TRBD1. V shed 2 bases, J shed 0 bases, and the junction held 4 bases outside the gene matches. Germline lookup yields CDR1 LGHDT and CDR2 YNNKEL (reference sequence). The CDR3 is 17 residues long. The CDR3 coding sequence is TGTGCCAGCAGCCAATGGGGACAGGGGAACTCTGGAAACACCATATATTTT. Its translation: CASSQWGQGNSGNTIYF.

The genes are TRBV20-1 and TRBJ2-1, with D perhaps assigned TRBD1 or TRBD2 (5 bases each). Trimming took 3 bases from V and 9 from J, leaving 12 bases between them. This CDR3 has 12 amino acids. Germline V gene sequence: CDR1 DFQATT, CDR2 SNEGSKA (reference sequence). DNA of the CDR3: TGCAGTGCTAGGGGGCAGAGCGGTGAGCAGTTCTTC. Translation: CSARGQSGEQFF.

This chain links TRBV7-3 with TRBJ2-2, with D tentatively TRBD2 (5 bases). The germline gives CDR1 SGHTA, CDR2 FQGTGA. This CDR3 region has 21 residues. Trimming pared 1 base from V and 2 bases from J, leaving 26 bases between. This CDR3 reads CASSLKVPLYPTPGNTGELFF. CDR3 sequence (DNA): TGTGCCAGCAGCTTAAAGGTCCCGTTATATCCCACTCCGGGAAACACCGGGGAGCTGTTTTTT.

This clonotype was observed a few times. CDR3 nucleotide sequence: TGTGCCAGCAGCGTAGGGTTTAGGCCTGCCTACAATGAGCAGTTCTTC. Protein product: CASSVGFRPAYNEQFF. The chain has TRBV9 and TRBJ2-1; D is unclear. The CDR3 has 16 amino acids. With 0 bases removed from V and 2 bases from J, the gap between germline ends came to 12 bases. Per the germline V gene, CDR1 is SGDLS and CDR2 is YYNGEE.

The chain uses TRBV7-8 and TRBJ2-1, with D perhaps assigned TRBD1 or TRBD2 (5 bases each). The CDR3 has 16 residues. V was shortened by 5 bases and J by 4 bases, with 18 bases between the two germline ends. Germline V gene data show CDR1 as SGHVS and CDR2 as FQNEAQ. For the CDR3, the DNA is TGTGCCAGCAGCACATTGACCGGGACGACTTACAATGAGCAGTTCTTC. Its protein is CASSTLTGTTYNEQFF.

The gene calls are TRBV5-1 and TRBJ1-1; D remains unclear. V gave up 0 bases and J gave up 6 bases, with 9 bases separating them. Germline values: CDR1 SGHRS, CDR2 YFSETQ. CDR3 length: 13 amino acids. CDR3: CASSLVSTAEAFF. Here the CDR3 DNA reads TGCGCCAGCAGCTTGGTATCCACGGCTGAAGCTTTCTTT.